The source of this T cell receptor (beta chain) is a study of regulatory T cells in long-lasting Graves disease. Overall study results and limits: Persistent patients shared more public clonotypes (approximately 2,700) than newly diagnosed patients (around 1,000).

Libraries of TCR beta came from iRepertoire HTBI primers plus Arm-PCR of CDR3 regions. From the multiplex PCR reads, TCRdb called clonotypes with MiXCR, one entry per CDR3 protein. The table has about 290,000 distinct CDR3 sequences, 20% to 25% seen once; the top ten hold more than 50%. Turning to this clonotype: The antigen remains undetermined.

CDR1 is DFQATT and CDR2 is SNEGSKA in the germline V gene (reference sequence). Trimming removed 6 bases at V and 4 bases at J, with 18 bases between. This CDR3 comprises 14 residues. Indicated time point: persistent/refractory GD, antithyroid drugs over 5 years with positive TRAb. From RNA extracted from PBMCs, the TCR library was made. Blood from the periphery, around 10 milliliters in all, was drawn into EDTA tubes. V is TRBV20-1 and J is TRBJ2-5; D is possibly TRBD1 (6 bases). Sequenced material: peripheral blood mononuclear cells (PBMCs), taken when the disease was refractory, from a patient treated with antithyroid drugs. This sequence originates from a female donor with Graves disease. CDR3 bases: TGCAGTGCCGGCAGGGGTCCTGGAGGAGAGACCCAGTACTTC. It codes for CSAGRGPGGETQYF.